One sample yielded the 22 T cell receptor beta chains listed below, sequenced in a study of T cells in localized non-small cell lung cancer. The method was immunoSEQ multiplex PCR; TCRdb's version includes in-frame clones alone and lacks a portion of them. The repertoire has around 40,000 clones, roughly four fifths of them found once; the top ten carry 7% to 8.5%. The sequenced sample was PBMCs, obtained before any cancer treatment. Receptor source: a man aged 40-75 years with stage II lung adenocarcinoma.

The V and J genes are TRBV19 and TRBJ1-2; D gene uncertain. Germline-derived CDR1 and CDR2 are LNHDA and SQIVND (reference sequence). V was shortened by 6 bases and J by 0 bases, with 26 bases between the two germline ends. This CDR3 contains 19 residues. CDR3 loop: CASSPRPTLLEDANYGYTF. CDR3 bases: TGTGCCAGTAGCCCTAGGCCGACCCTACTGGAGGACGCTAACTATGGCTACACCTTC.

The CDR3 here is CASSPQVHGADTQYF. In DNA, the CDR3 is TGTGCCAGCAGCCCCCAGGTCCACGGAGCAGATACGCAGTATTTT. This rearrangement joins TRBV7-2 to TRBJ2-3; D gene unclear. V gave up 5 bases and J gave up 4 bases, with 16 bases separating them. Germline CDR1 SGHTA, CDR2 FQGNSA. CDR3 length equals 15 residues.

This chain connects TRBV29-1 to TRBJ1-2; D is unclear. Trimming shortened V by 5 bases and J by 2 bases, and 9 bases separated the two germline ends. The CDR3 totals 12 residues. CDR1 and CDR2 from the germline V gene are SQVTM and ANQGSEA. The CDR3 bases are TGCAGCGTTATGGGTGGGAACTATGGCTACACCTTC. Protein sequence: CSVMGGNYGYTF.

This clone was detected only a few times. V is TRBV10-1 and J is TRBJ2-7, with no clear D. Germline CDR1 is WNHNN and CDR2 is SYGVQD (reference sequence). There are 16 residues in the CDR3. V was pared by 2 bases and J by 0 bases, with 14 bases between. The CDR3 DNA is TGCGCCAGCAGTGAGGAGGTCAAAAACAGCTCCTACGAGCAGTACTTC. Translating gives CASSEEVKNSSYEQYF.

This clone was found a few times. The CDR3 nucleotides are TGTGCCAGTAGTTATATTCCCGGGGGGATTGGCACTGAAGCTTTCTTT. Its protein is CASSYIPGGIGTEAFF. The rearrangement uses TRBV19 and TRBJ1-1; possibly TRBD1 for D (5 bases). Germline V gives CDR1 LNHDA, CDR2 SQIVND (reference sequence). V was pared by 5 bases and J by 4 bases, with 20 bases between. This CDR3 spans 16 amino acids.

V gene TRBV5-1 combines with J gene TRBJ2-1; 7 bases map to TRBD2. J gave up 4 bases and V 0 bases, and 7 bases lay outside the gene matches. CDR1 is SGHRS and CDR2 is YFSETQ in the germline V gene. This CDR3 comprises 16 residues. The CDR3 bases are TGCGCCAGCAGCTTGGACGCCAGCGGGAATTACAATGAGCAGTTCTTC. This gives the protein CASSLDASGNYNEQFF.

V gene TRBV20-1 combines with J gene TRBJ2-1; D call uncertain. Germline-derived CDR1 and CDR2 are DFQATT and SNEGSKA (reference sequence). There are 10 residues in the CDR3. Trimming took off 5 bases at V and 7 bases at J, with 6 bases between the two ends. The CDR3 reads CSARRNEQFF. CDR3 nucleotides: TGCAGTGCTCGTAGGAATGAGCAGTTCTTC.

This clone is large by share. CDR3 protein: CASSPRGTVLSYEQYF. Written as DNA, the CDR3 is TGTGCCAGCAGCCCGAGGGGGACTGTCCTCTCCTACGAGCAGTACTTC. This rearrangement joins TRBV7-8 to TRBJ2-7; D tentatively fits TRBD1 or TRBD2 (6 bases each). The CDR3 loop spans 16 amino acids. V was cut by 5 bases and J by 0 bases, with 17 bases left in between. Germline values: CDR1 SGHVS, CDR2 FQNEAQ. The full variable domain, in which reference TRBV7-8 and TRBJ2-7 provide the parts outside the CDR3, is GAGVSQSPRYKVAKRGQDVALRCDPISGHVSLFWYQQALGQGPEFLTYFQNEAQLDKSGLPSDRFFAERPEGSVSTLKIQRTQQEDSAVYLCASSPRGTVLSYEQYFGPGTRLTVT.

The V call is TRBV7-3, the J call TRBJ2-3; 10 bases are shared with TRBD2. The CDR3 has 16 residues. Germline loops: CDR1 SGHTA, CDR2 FQGTGA. V shed 2 bases and J 1 base; nucleotides not matched to a gene: 3. The CDR3 sequence is CASSLGLAGGTDTQYF. The CDR3 DNA reads TGTGCCAGCAGCTTAGGTCTAGCGGGAGGCACAGATACGCAGTATTTT.

The chain has TRBV19 and TRBJ1-5; maybe TRBD1 (6 bases). This CDR3 comprises 16 residues. Germline V lookup: CDR1 LNHDA, CDR2 SQIVND (reference sequence). Trimming took off 3 bases at V and 3 bases at J, with 15 bases between the two ends. The CDR3 spells CASSIGGRGSNQPQHF. CDR3 coding DNA: TGTGCCAGTAGTATCGGGGGCAGGGGCTCCAATCAGCCCCAGCATTTT.

The CDR3, as DNA: TGTGCCAGCAGTGAGAATGTGGTGGGGGGCTACACCTTC. Translating gives CASSENVVGGYTF. The chain combines TRBV25-1 with TRBJ1-2; D not resolved. Trimming took off 3 bases at V and 8 bases at J, with 13 bases between the two ends. Germline-derived CDR1 and CDR2 are MGHDK and SYGVNS. The CDR3 has 13 amino acids.

The chain uses TRBV5-4 and TRBJ2-3; 10 bases match TRBD1. The CDR3 is made up of 15 amino acids. J was trimmed by 2 bases and V by 0 bases; bases with no gene match: 0. The germline V gene has CDR1 SGHNT and CDR2 YYREEE (reference sequence). CDR3 region: CASSLGQGATDTQYF. The CDR3 bases are TGTGCCAGCAGCTTGGGACAGGGGGCCACAGATACGCAGTATTTT.

This chain uses TRBV7-2 with TRBJ2-7, with D tentatively TRBD2 (6 bases). The germline CDR1 and CDR2 sequences are SGHTA and FQGNSA. The CDR3 is 14 residues long. V was cut by 5 bases and J by 5 bases, with 16 bases left in between. CDR3 protein: CASSQVLASNEQYF. CDR3 nucleotides: TGTGCCAGCAGCCAGGTCCTAGCGTCCAACGAGCAGTACTTC.

The chain carries TRBV7-6 and TRBJ1-4; D is unresolved. The CDR3 runs to 15 residues. Trimming stripped 2 bases from V and 5 bases from J, with 12 bases between. The germline V gene has CDR1 SGHVS and CDR2 FNYEAQ. The CDR3 region is CASSLIFGENEKLFF. CDR3 DNA sequence: TGTGCCAGCAGCTTAATTTTTGGGGAGAATGAAAAACTGTTTTTT. The full variable domain, its missing parts supplied by reference TRBV7-6 and TRBJ1-4, is GAGVSQSPRYKVTKRGQDVALRCDPISGHVSLYWYRQALGQGPEFLTYFNYEAQQDKSGLPNDRFSAERPEGSISTLTIQRTEQRDSAMYRCASSLIFGENEKLFFGSGTQLSVL.

There are a few counts of this clone. The chain combines TRBV6-5 with TRBJ2-1, with D perhaps TRBD2 (6 bases). The ends were cut back, 6 bases at V and 6 bases at J, with 12 bases in the middle. The CDR3 covers 13 residues. Germline CDR1 MNHEY, CDR2 SVGAGI. The CDR3 spells CASSVTSLNEQFF. The DNA of the CDR3 is TGTGCCAGCAGCGTGACTAGTCTCAATGAGCAGTTCTTC.

The chain links TRBV7-2 to TRBJ1-1; D unclear. The germline V gene has CDR1 SGHTA and CDR2 FQGNSA. The germline V and J ends were trimmed by 1 base and 5 bases, with 11 bases remaining between them. There are 14 residues in the CDR3. The CDR3 DNA is TGTGCCAGCAGCTTAGGCCAGGCTCGGACTGAAGCTTTCTTT. This translates into CASSLGQARTEAFF.

The V gene is TRBV28, the J gene TRBJ2-7, with D hard to call. Germline CDR1 is MDHEN and CDR2 is SYDVKM. This CDR3 is built from 15 residues. Deletions cut 2 bases from V and 1 base from J, with 12 bases between. For the CDR3, the DNA is TGTGCCAGCAGTTTACCGCTTCTCCCTTCCTACGAGCAGTACTTC. This encodes CASSLPLLPSYEQYF.

The V call is TRBV7-9, the J call TRBJ2-5; D possibly matches TRBD1 or TRBD2 (6 bases each). The V and J ends lost 1 base and 5 bases respectively, with 14 bases between them. Germline lookup yields CDR1 SEHNR and CDR2 FQNEAQ (reference sequence). The CDR3 loop spans 15 amino acids. The CDR3 region has the DNA TGTGCCAGCAGCTTAGGGGGGGCTCGGGGGGAGACCCAGTACTTC. This sequence encodes CASSLGGARGETQYF.

The V call is TRBV7-2, the J call TRBJ2-1; D is uncertain. The CDR3 runs 13 residues. V lost 5 bases to trimming and J lost 4 bases, with 9 bases between them. Looked up from germline, CDR1 is SGHTA and CDR2 is FQGNSA. CDR3 protein: CASSLASYNEQFF. For the CDR3, the DNA is TGTGCCAGCAGCCTGGCTTCGTACAATGAGCAGTTCTTC.

The rearrangement uses TRBV6-6 and TRBJ1-5; TRBD1 matches at 12 bases. Germline V gene lookup returns CDR1 MNHNY and CDR2 SVGAGI (reference sequence). V was pared by 5 bases and J by 6 bases, with 8 bases of the junction left unmatched. This CDR3 has 16 amino acids. CDR3: CASSRGTGGASQPQHF. CDR3 DNA: TGTGCCAGCAGTCGAGGGACAGGGGGCGCAAGTCAGCCCCAGCATTTT.

This clone appeared a few times. This sequence joins TRBV7-9 and TRBJ2-1; 7 bases match TRBD2. Trimming took 5 bases from V and 1 from J; bases not matched to a gene: 8. Germline V gene data show CDR1 as SEHNR and CDR2 as FQNEAQ (reference sequence). The CDR3 consists of 16 residues. DNA for the CDR3: TGTGCCAGCAGCCTTATGCGGGAGAGGTCCTACAATGAGCAGTTCTTC. It translates to CASSLMRERSYNEQFF. Complete variable domain (other parts from reference TRBV7-9 and TRBJ2-1): DTGVSQNPRHKITKRGQNVTFRCDPISEHNRLYWYRQTLGQGPEFLTYFQNEAQLEKSRLLSDRFSAERPKGSFSTLEIQRTEQGDSAMYLCASSLMRERSYNEQFFGPGTRLTVL.

CDR3 nucleotides: TGCGCCAGCAGCCTCAGGACTAGCGGAATAGAAGAGCAGTACTTC. Translating gives CASSLRTSGIEEQYF. The chain recombines TRBV4-3 with TRBJ2-7, with 10 bases identical to TRBD2. The germline gives CDR1 LGHNA, CDR2 YSLEER. V shed 4 bases and J 7 bases; nucleotides not matched to a gene: 10. This CDR3 is 15 amino acids long.